What follows is one TCR beta chain and its context. The antigen is not known. This entry comes from a study of cytomegalovirus exposure and HLA in healthy donors. General study points: From TCR beta sequences, most subjects' HLA-A and HLA-B alleles were reportedly predicted accurately. For most TCR beta V segments, an earlier analysis put the productive rate at about 87% or about 30% of the time. TCR beta sequences numbering around 15,000 were associated with HLA alleles at 0.05 false discovery rate in a later analysis.

This PCR relied on a set of 60 Vbeta primers and 13 Jbeta primers. Assay: immunoSEQ multiplex PCR; the TCRdb copy retains only in-frame clones and omits some. The sample lists approximately 110,000 clones; around 77% were seen once. The CDR3 runs to 17 residues. CDR1 SNHLY and CDR2 FYNNEI come from the germline V gene. Trimming removed 11 bases from V and 0 bases from J, with 22 bases in between. As for the donors, each was a healthy bone marrow donor. The V gene is TRBV2, the J gene TRBJ1-4, with a weak D call TRBD1 (6 bases). Source material: PBMCs. The sequence derives from a woman between 35 and 50 years old in good health and CMV-seropositive. CDR3 loop: CASRTGTTSATNEKLFF. The CDR3 DNA reads TGTGCCTCGAGAACCGGGACAACGTCGGCAACTAATGAAAAACTGTTTTTT.